This T cell receptor beta chain was obtained from a study of cytomegalovirus exposure and HLA in healthy donors. The CDR3 is made up of 16 amino acids. CDR1 and CDR2 (germline): GTSNPN, SVGIG (reference sequence). V dropped 0 bases and J dropped 4; count of bases not matched to a gene: 8. It was with 60 Vbeta and 13 Jbeta primers that the PCR ran. This table comes from immunoSEQ multiplex PCR, and its TCRdb copy is limited to in-frame clones, with some not included. Found here are about 100,000 clones, roughly 73% of them singletons; the top ten hold 3.5% to 4%. Sequencing was carried out using PBMCs. This clonotype originated in a woman in her thirties or forties in good health and CMV-seronegative. The chain carries TRBV30 and TRBJ2-3; 9 nucleotides line up with TRBD2. This CDR3 is CAWSVHLAGNADTQYF. CDR3 sequence (DNA): TGTGCCTGGAGTGTACATCTAGCGGGGAACGCAGATACGCAGTATTTT.